A single sample gave rise to the 20 T cell receptor beta chains below, sequenced in a study of blood T cell repertoires in COVID-19. Produced via immunoSEQ multiplex PCR; TCRdb's table is partial and in-frame only. The table includes approximately 220,000 clones, around four fifths detected once. The sample taken for sequencing was peripheral blood. All receptors come from a woman between 55 and 75 years old who had recovered from COVID-19.

CDR3: CASSQLLNYGYTF. CDR3 DNA: TGCGCCAGCAGCCAATTGTTAAACTATGGCTACACCTTC. The chain couples TRBV4-1 to TRBJ1-2; D gene unclear. The CDR3 has 13 amino acids. Germline V gives CDR1 MGHRA, CDR2 YSYEKL. The V end lost 2 bases, the J end lost 2 bases, and 6 bases lay between the germline ends.

The rearrangement links TRBV4-3 to TRBJ2-2, with 10 bases identical to TRBD1. The CDR3 has 16 amino acids. Unmatched junction bases numbered 7, after V lost 4 bases and J lost 5 bases. The germline V gene encodes CDR1 LGHNA and CDR2 YSLEER. The DNA for the CDR3 is TGCGCCAGCAGCCGGGGGGGACAGGGGTCTACCGGGGAGCTGTTTTTT. Amino acids: CASSRGGQGSTGELFF.

Points on this clone: This sample includes further DNA sequences coding for the same CDR3. V gene TRBV9 combines with J gene TRBJ2-5, with 8 bases that match TRBD2. J was trimmed by 2 bases and V by 0 bases; bases with no gene match: 3. Germline CDR1 reads SGDLS; CDR2 reads YYNGEE. The CDR3 spans 15 residues. CDR3 protein: CASSVAGGRQETQYF. The DNA of the CDR3 is TGTGCCAGCAGCGTAGCGGGGGGGCGTCAAGAGACCCAGTACTTC.

The V call is TRBV18, the J call TRBJ1-6, with D unclear. There are 9 residues in the CDR3. The germline V and J ends were trimmed by 6 bases and 14 bases, with 5 bases remaining between them. Germline assignment: CDR1 KGHSH and CDR2 LQKENI. CDR3 DNA sequence: TGTGCCAGCTCCCCTTCCCTCCACTTT. Its translation is CASSPSLHF.

CDR3 in DNA: TGTGCCAGCAGCCCTCAGGGGTTCTCGGATACGCAGTATTTT. Translated, it gives CASSPQGFSDTQYF. The chain recombines TRBV9 with TRBJ2-3, with D tentatively TRBD1 (6 bases). Germline V CDR1 and CDR2: SGDLS, YYNGEE. The CDR3 sequence is 14 residues long. Trimming pared 4 bases from V and 6 bases from J, leaving 15 bases between.

This chain links TRBV10-3 with TRBJ2-3; D not certain. V was clipped by 5 bases and J by 0 bases, with 3 bases between them. The CDR3 spans 12 residues. The V gene's germline CDR1 is ENHRY and CDR2 SYGVKD. CDR3: CAISISTDTQYF. The CDR3 nucleotides read TGTGCCATCAGTATAAGCACAGATACGCAGTATTTT.

The CDR3 loop reads CASSGGGASGSYEQYF. CDR3 in DNA: TGTGCCAGCAGCGGAGGCGGGGCTAGCGGCTCCTACGAGCAGTACTTC. This chain links TRBV9 with TRBJ2-7; 7 bases are a match to TRBD2. Germline loops: CDR1 SGDLS, CDR2 YYNGEE. The trim removed 3 bases at V and 0 bases at J, leaving 9 bases unmatched. CDR3 length equals 16 residues.

The V call is TRBV5-6, the J call TRBJ2-3; D is uncertain. Germline V CDR1 and CDR2: SGHDT, YYEEEE. This CDR3 has 14 residues. V was trimmed by 0 bases and J by 4 bases, leaving 9 bases between them. For the CDR3, the DNA is TGTGCCAGCAGCTTGGTGGCGGATTCAGATACGCAGTATTTT. Its protein is CASSLVADSDTQYF.

The chain joins TRBV30 to TRBJ1-1, with no clear D. Trimming took 1 base from V and 5 from J, leaving 32 bases between them. CDR1 and CDR2 (germline): GTSNPN, SVGIG (reference sequence). The CDR3 extends over 20 amino acids. This CDR3 is CAWSAHLRSTYEHSGTEAFF. The CDR3 nucleotides are TGTGCCTGGAGTGCCCACCTTCGTTCGACATATGAACACTCGGGAACTGAAGCTTTCTTT.

DNA for the CDR3: TGTGCCAGCTCGGAAGGGCCGGTGGGACAGGGGGCACAGACCCAGTACTTC. It translates to CASSEGPVGQGAQTQYF. J is TRBJ2-5 and V is TRBV7-3; TRBD1 agrees at 12 bases. This CDR3 comprises 17 residues. Looked up from germline, CDR1 is SGHTA and CDR2 is FQGTGA. Trimming took 8 bases from V and 6 from J; bases not matched to a gene: 16. The complete variable domain, with remaining parts taken from reference TRBV7-3 and TRBJ2-5, reads GAGVSQTPSNKVTEKGKYVELRCDPISGHTALYWYRQSLGQGPEFLIYFQGTGAADDSGLPNDRFFAVRPEGSVSTLKIQRTERGDSAVYLCASSEGPVGQGAQTQYFGPGTRLLVL.

The chain joins TRBV2 to TRBJ1-2; 7 bases agree with TRBD1. With V trimmed by 5 bases and J by 4 bases, 7 bases remained unmatched. The CDR3 contains 14 residues. Germline assignment: CDR1 SNHLY and CDR2 FYNNEI. CDR3 region: CASSLEGASYGYTF. In DNA, the CDR3 is TGTGCCAGCAGTCTGGAGGGGGCGAGCTATGGCTACACCTTC. Complete variable domain (other parts from reference TRBV2 and TRBJ1-2): EPEVTQTPSHQVTQMGQEVILRCVPISNHLYFYWYRQILGQKVEFLVSFYNNEISEKSEIFDDQFSVERPDGSNFTLKIRSTKLEDSAMYFCASSLEGASYGYTFGSGTRLTVV.

The rearrangement uses TRBV7-9 and TRBJ2-1; maybe TRBD2 (6 bases). Germline V CDR1 and CDR2: SEHNR, FQNEAQ (reference sequence). CDR3 length: 12 residues. Deletions cut 3 bases from V and 12 bases from J, with 12 bases between. As DNA, the CDR3 is TGTGCCAGCAGCTTTCGCGGGGTTGTGCAGTTCTTC. Translation gives CASSFRGVVQFF.

CDR3 sequence: CASGLRPFTDTQYF. The CDR3 bases are TGTGCCAGCGGACTCCGTCCCTTCACAGATACGCAGTATTTT. The rearrangement uses TRBV6-5 and TRBJ2-3; D may be TRBD2 (5 bases). V was shortened by 8 bases and J by 2 bases, with 14 bases between the two germline ends. Germline values: CDR1 MNHEY, CDR2 SVGAGI. The CDR3 totals 14 residues.

Many counts were recorded for this clone. J is TRBJ1-2 and V is TRBV24-1; D perhaps matches TRBD1 (6 bases). This CDR3 has 13 residues. Looked up from germline, CDR1 is KGHDR and CDR2 is SFDVKD. V lost 5 bases and J 8 bases, leaving 14 bases between the germline ends. This chain's CDR3 is CATSASTGYGYTF. The CDR3 DNA follows: TGTGCCACCAGTGCCTCAACAGGGTACGGCTACACCTTC.

The chain links TRBV30 to TRBJ1-5; a possible D gene is TRBD1 (5 bases). The CDR3 extends over 16 amino acids. Trimming took 3 bases from V and 0 from J, leaving 15 bases between them. CDR1 is GTSNPN, CDR2 SVGIG, per germline (reference sequence). The CDR3 DNA is TGTGCCTGGAGCGGGGGGGGAGCATATAGCAATCAGCCCCAGCATTTT. Translating it yields CAWSGGGAYSNQPQHF. The full variable domain, its missing parts supplied by reference TRBV30 and TRBJ1-5, is SQTIHQWPATLVQPVGSPLSLECTVEGTSNPNLYWYRQAAGRGLQLLFYSVGIGQISSEVPQNLSASRPQDRQFILSSKKLLLSDSGFYLCAWSGGGAYSNQPQHFGDGTRLSIL.

This chain joins TRBV9 and TRBJ2-7; tentatively, D is TRBD1 (6 bases). The CDR3 contains 15 residues. The V end lost 1 base, the J end lost 4 bases, and 15 bases lay between the germline ends. CDR1 is SGDLS, CDR2 YYNGEE, per germline. The CDR3 sequence: CASSVRGGTQYEQYF. CDR3 sequence (DNA): TGTGCCAGCAGCGTAAGAGGGGGTACCCAATACGAGCAGTACTTC.

The chain joins TRBV13 to TRBJ2-3; tentatively, D is TRBD2 (7 bases). The length of the CDR3 is 15 residues. Trimming removed 4 bases from V and 2 bases from J, with 13 bases in between. Germline assignment: CDR1 PRHDT and CDR2 FYEKMQ (reference sequence). CDR3 amino acids: CASSSRAGHTDTQYF. The CDR3 region has the DNA TGTGCCAGCAGCTCCCGAGCGGGACACACAGATACGCAGTATTTT.

In its sample, this clone was seen once. This chain uses TRBV9 with TRBJ1-2; 10 nucleotides line up with TRBD1. The V gene end was trimmed by 3 bases and the J gene end by 2 bases; junction bases not matched to a gene: 7. CDR3 size: 16 residues. Germline CDR1 and CDR2: SGDLS and YYNGEE. CDR3 in amino acids: CASSAALGQGNYGYTF. DNA for the CDR3: TGTGCCAGCAGCGCTGCCCTGGGACAGGGGAACTATGGCTACACCTTC.

The J gene is TRBJ2-3, the V gene TRBV5-6; TRBD2 matches at 7 bases. Germline trimming cut 5 bases from V and 6 bases from J; bases unmatched to any gene: 12. This CDR3 contains 15 residues. CDR1 is SGHDT, CDR2 YYEEEE, per germline. CDR3 in amino acids: CASRPGGLIVDTQYF. The CDR3 DNA reads as TGTGCCAGCAGGCCCGGGGGGTTAATCGTCGATACGCAGTATTTT.

In its sample, this clone was seen many times. The chain links TRBV9 to TRBJ2-2, with TRBD2 matching over 7 bases. Germline V gene sequence: CDR1 SGDLS, CDR2 YYNGEE. Trimming at V came to 2 bases and at J to 2 bases, leaving 3 bases not matched to a gene. The CDR3 runs to 15 residues. The CDR3 nucleotides read TGTGCCAGCAGCGTCCGGGACTACAACACCGGGGAGCTGTTTTTT. Translated, it gives CASSVRDYNTGELFF.